Below are 27 T cell receptor beta chains sequenced from a single sample in a study of human T cells and chemical hapten exposure. TCRdb passed the 5' RACE reads through MiXCR, listing each CDR3 protein once. The data contain 65,000 to 90,000 distinct CDR3 sequences, around 15% of them singletons. The template was total RNA from unfractionated whole blood. Receptors were obtained from a female donor in good health.

This clonotype came up a few times. The chain couples TRBV7-2 to TRBJ2-1, with a possible D match to TRBD1 (7 bases). This CDR3 spans 13 amino acids. Trimming removed 5 bases at V and 9 bases at J, with 14 bases between. Germline V gene sequence: CDR1 SGHTA, CDR2 FQGNSA. CDR3 nucleotide sequence: TGTGCCAGCAGCAAGAACAGGGGAGGTGAGCAGTTCTTC. Amino acid sequence: CASSKNRGGEQFF.

Regarding this clonotype: One end of the junction fails to match germline, which may point to a read error. The chain has TRBV29-1 and TRBJ2-3; unclear D gene. Germline V gene data show CDR1 as SQVTM and CDR2 as ANQGSEA. CDR3 length: 12 amino acids. The CDR3 coding sequence is TGCAGCGTTGGCACCGAGGCAGATAAGCAGTATTTT. Its translation: CSVGTEADKQYF.

V and J are TRBV28 and TRBJ2-7; TRBD2 is a possible D gene (5 bases). The germline V gene has CDR1 MDHEN and CDR2 SYDVKM. CDR3 length equals 14 residues. The V end lost 3 bases, the J end lost 5 bases, and 14 bases lay between the germline ends. CDR3 loop: CASSLMRPGDEQYF. The DNA of the CDR3 is TGTGCCAGCAGTTTGATGCGGCCCGGGGACGAGCAGTACTTC.

The chain joins TRBV10-3 to TRBJ2-3, with D maybe TRBD2 (6 bases). V was clipped by 3 bases and J by 2 bases, with 9 bases between them. The CDR3 has 14 amino acids. Germline V gene data show CDR1 as ENHRY and CDR2 as SYGVKD. The CDR3 loop reads CAISEGRPTDTQYF. The CDR3 coding sequence is TGTGCCATCAGTGAAGGGAGGCCCACAGATACGCAGTATTTT.

This clonotype was counted between two and nine times. This chain uses TRBV28 with TRBJ1-5; D is possibly TRBD1 (6 bases). This CDR3 comprises 14 residues. In germline, CDR1 is MDHEN, CDR2 SYDVKM. V was pared by 6 bases and J by 2 bases, with 11 bases between. The CDR3: CASREAGGNQPQHF. The CDR3 DNA is TGTGCCAGCAGGGAAGCAGGGGGCAATCAGCCCCAGCATTTT.

The chain's CDR3 is CSAIDRGGEKLFF. As DNA, the CDR3 is TGCAGTGCAATCGACAGGGGGGGTGAAAAACTGTTTTTT. The rearrangement uses TRBV20-1 and TRBJ1-4, with 9 bases aligning to TRBD1. The CDR3 is 13 amino acids. CDR1 and CDR2 from the germline V gene are DFQATT and SNEGSKA (reference sequence). The junction had 6 bases not matched to a gene; V was cut back by 6 bases and J by 7 bases.

Here the CDR3 DNA reads TGTGCCAGCAGTGAAGGGACTGGCCGCGAGCAGTACTTC. Its protein product is CASSEGTGREQYF. This chain connects TRBV2 to TRBJ2-7, with a weak D call TRBD2 (5 bases). The CDR3 covers 13 residues. V lost 1 base and J lost 6, with 10 bases in between. The germline CDR1 and CDR2 sequences are SNHLY and FYNNEI.

The chain is built from TRBV30 and TRBJ1-5; TRBD1 matches at 9 bases. V dropped 2 bases and J dropped 7; count of bases not matched to a gene: 6. CDR1 and CDR2 from the germline V gene are GTSNPN and SVGIG (reference sequence). CDR3 length: 14 amino acids. CDR3 nucleotide sequence: TGTGCCTGGAGTCCAGGGACAGGGAGCCAGCCCCAGCATTTT. Amino acids: CAWSPGTGSQPQHF. The full variable domain, with the rest looked up from reference TRBV30 and TRBJ1-5, is SQTIHQWPATLVQPVGSPLSLECTVEGTSNPNLYWYRQAAGRGLQLLFYSVGIGQISSEVPQNLSASRPQDRQFILSSKKLLLSDSGFYLCAWSPGTGSQPQHFGDGTRLSIL.

In its sample, this clonotype was seen a few times. The chain employs TRBV7-2 and TRBJ1-5; 7 bases align to TRBD1. This CDR3 contains 14 residues. After removal of 5 bases from V and 11 bases from J, the junction contained 12 bases not matched to a gene. Germline-derived CDR1 and CDR2 are SGHTA and FQGNSA. The CDR3: CASSQGTAPRAQHF. The CDR3, as DNA: TGTGCCAGCAGCCAAGGGACAGCGCCCAGAGCCCAGCATTTT.

The chain carries TRBV11-2 and TRBJ2-2; 11 bases align to TRBD2. Looked up from germline, CDR1 is SGHAT and CDR2 is FQNNGV. The CDR3 is 16 residues long. Germline trimming cut 2 bases from V and 2 bases from J; bases unmatched to any gene: 1. CDR3 protein: CASSLLAGGNTGELFF. The CDR3 nucleotides are TGTGCCAGCAGCTTACTAGCGGGGGGTAACACCGGGGAGCTGTTTTTT.

This clonotype came up a few times. The chain links TRBV4-2 to TRBJ2-3; 7 nucleotides align to TRBD2. Trimming took 1 base from V and 5 from J; bases not matched to a gene: 9. Germline V CDR1 and CDR2: LGHNA, YNFKEQ. The CDR3 loop spans 16 amino acids. The DNA of the CDR3 is TGTGCCAGCAGCCAAGGGGATGCGGGAGCGGTAGATACGCAGTATTTT. Amino acids: CASSQGDAGAVDTQYF.

The chain employs TRBV5-1 and TRBJ2-1, with D perhaps TRBD2 (6 bases). With 4 bases removed from V and 9 bases from J, the gap between germline ends came to 11 bases. This CDR3 has 12 residues. Per germline, CDR1 SGHRS and CDR2 YFSETQ. The CDR3 loop reads CASSVDGGEQFF. As DNA, the CDR3 is TGCGCCAGCAGCGTGGACGGGGGTGAGCAGTTCTTC.

This chain joins TRBV6-5 and TRBJ1-4, with D uncertain. V shed 0 bases and J shed 8 bases, with 7 bases lying between them. The CDR3 consists of 13 residues. Germline lookup yields CDR1 MNHEY and CDR2 SVGAGI. CDR3 residues: CASSYSIDEKLFF. The CDR3, as DNA: TGTGCCAGCAGTTACTCGATAGACGAAAAACTGTTTTTT.

In this sample, this clonotype turned up a few times. This sequence joins TRBV6-2 or TRBV6-3 and TRBJ2-5, with D possibly TRBD2 on 5 matching bases. This CDR3 comprises 16 residues. V lost 0 bases and J 2 bases, leaving 13 bases between the germline ends. In germline, CDR1 is MNHEY, CDR2 SVGEGT. DNA of the CDR3: TGTGCCAGCAGTTACTCGTTTCGGGATGTACAAGAGACCCAGTACTTC. It specifies CASSYSFRDVQETQYF.

This clonotype has at least ten counts. The chain recombines TRBV27 with TRBJ1-1; D is unresolved. Germline V gene lookup returns CDR1 MNHEY and CDR2 SMNVEV (reference sequence). V was clipped by 3 bases and J by 2 bases, with 10 bases between them. The CDR3 totals 14 residues. The CDR3 bases are TGTGCCAGCAGTTTTATACAAGGTAACACTGAAGCTTTCTTT. This translates into CASSFIQGNTEAFF.

This clonotype has a handful of counts. The chain uses TRBV11-2 and TRBJ2-1; TRBD1 matches at 7 bases. V shed 3 bases, J shed 4 bases, and the junction held 21 bases outside the gene matches. CDR1 and CDR2 from the germline V gene are SGHAT and FQNNGV. The CDR3 totals 20 residues. Here the CDR3 DNA reads TGTGCCAGCAGCTTGGACCCTCCCGAGGGGGCGGGTGGCTATTACAATGAGCAGTTCTTC. This codes for CASSLDPPEGAGGYYNEQFF.

By its share, this clonotype is medium-sized. The V call is TRBV2, the J call TRBJ1-1, with a tentative D call TRBD1 (6 bases). V was clipped by 4 bases and J by 4 bases, with 10 bases between them. This CDR3 spans 13 amino acids. CDR1 SNHLY and CDR2 FYNNEI come from the germline V gene. DNA of the CDR3: TGTGCCAGCAGTGCAGGGGCCGGCACTGAAGCTTTCTTT. The encoded protein is CASSAGAGTEAFF.

The chain couples TRBV20-1 to TRBJ2-3; D is possibly TRBD1 (6 bases). Trimming took off 3 bases at V and 0 bases at J, with 16 bases between the two ends. There are 16 residues in the CDR3. CDR1 is DFQATT and CDR2 is SNEGSKA in the germline V gene (reference sequence). In DNA form, the CDR3 reads TGCAGTGCTAGGCCGGTAACAGGGCCTAGCACAGATACGCAGTATTTT. As protein: CSARPVTGPSTDTQYF.

Many counts were recorded for this clonotype. The chain recombines TRBV5-4 with TRBJ2-5; perhaps D is TRBD1 or TRBD2 (5 bases each). V was cut by 0 bases and J by 2 bases, with 5 bases left in between. The V gene's germline CDR1 is SGHNT and CDR2 YYREEE (reference sequence). This CDR3 region has 13 residues. CDR3 protein: CASSLGGQETQYF. As DNA, the CDR3 is TGTGCCAGCAGCTTGGGGGGGCAAGAGACCCAGTACTTC. The full variable domain, completed using reference TRBV5-4 and TRBJ2-5, is ETGVTQSPTHLIKTRGQQVTLRCSSQSGHNTVSWYQQALGQGPQFIFQYYREEENGRGNFPPRFSGLQFPNYSSELNVNALELDDSALYLCASSLGGQETQYFGPGTRLLVL.

This clonotype was seen more than once but under ten times. The chain recombines TRBV11-2 with TRBJ2-5; D remains ambiguous. Looked up from germline, CDR1 is SGHAT and CDR2 is FQNNGV. Trimming removed 1 base from V and 5 bases from J, with 14 bases in between. CDR3 length equals 15 residues. CDR3 in DNA: TGTGCCAGCAGCTTAGGTGATGGTTTGAGGGAGACCCAGTACTTC. Amino acids: CASSLGDGLRETQYF.

In its sample, this clonotype was seen a few times. The chain carries TRBV28 and TRBJ1-1; D unresolved. The CDR3 runs to 11 residues. Trimming removed 6 bases at V and 9 bases at J, with 11 bases between. CDR1 is MDHEN, CDR2 SYDVKM, per germline. CDR3 sequence: CASSLPPKAFF. CDR3 coding DNA: TGTGCCAGCAGCCTACCCCCCAAAGCTTTCTTT. Supplemented by reference TRBV28 and TRBJ1-1, the full variable domain reads DVKVTQSSRYLVKRTGEKVFLECVQDMDHENMFWYRQDPGLGLRLIYFSYDVKMKEKGDIPEGYSVSREKKERFSLILESASTNQTSMYLCASSLPPKAFFGQGTRLTVV.

This clonotype was seen only a few times. This chain uses TRBV13 with TRBJ1-4; D is possibly TRBD1 (5 bases). V was clipped by 3 bases and J by 7 bases, with 12 bases between them. Per the germline V gene, CDR1 is PRHDT and CDR2 is FYEKMQ (reference sequence). The CDR3 has 14 residues. This CDR3 reads CASSFMWGPEKLFF. The CDR3, as DNA: TGTGCCAGCAGCTTCATGTGGGGCCCTGAAAAACTGTTTTTT. Variable domain in full (rest from reference TRBV13 and TRBJ1-4): AAGVIQSPRHLIKEKRETATLKCYPIPRHDTVYWYQQGPGQDPQFLISFYEKMQSDKGSIPDRFSAQQFSDYHSELNMSSLELGDSALYFCASSFMWGPEKLFFGSGTQLSVL.

V gene TRBV5-1 combines with J gene TRBJ2-5; TRBD2 matches at 7 bases. This CDR3 contains 15 residues. Germline V CDR1 and CDR2: SGHRS, YFSETQ. Trimming cost V 4 bases and J 1 base; bases outside gene matches: 7. The CDR3 loop reads CASSPEGGVQETQYF. The CDR3 nucleotides read TGCGCCAGCAGCCCCGAGGGAGGGGTCCAAGAGACCCAGTACTTC. The variable domain in full, with the rest retrieved from reference TRBV5-1 and TRBJ2-5, is KAGVTQTPRYLIKTRGQQVTLSCSPISGHRSVSWYQQTPGQGLQFLFEYFSETQRNKGNFPGRFSGRQFSNSRSEMNVSTLELGDSALYLCASSPEGGVQETQYFGPGTRLLVL.

CDR3 bases: TGTGCCAGCAGTTTCCCCTCCGGGATCGGGGGCTCCTACAATGAGCAGTTCTTC. Translating gives CASSFPSGIGGSYNEQFF. The chain carries TRBV28 and TRBJ2-1; TRBD2 might be the D (6 bases). Germline CDR1 reads MDHEN; CDR2 reads SYDVKM. V gave up 3 bases and J gave up 0 bases, with 18 bases separating them. The CDR3 runs 18 residues.

The chain joins TRBV4-3 to TRBJ2-7, with 7 bases matching TRBD2. The CDR3 loop spans 15 amino acids. Germline V gene data show CDR1 as LGHNA and CDR2 as YSLEER. V lost 4 bases and J lost 2; bases outside the gene matches: 8. In nucleotides, the CDR3 is TGCGCCAGCAGCCGTGTGCGGGGGTCGACCTACGAGCAGTACTTC. The encoded protein is CASSRVRGSTYEQYF.

This clonotype was seen a handful of times. V usage is TRBV6-2 or TRBV6-3 and J usage is TRBJ2-3; 7 bases line up with TRBD2. The V and J ends lost 6 bases and 2 bases, in that order; junction bases with no gene match: 8. The length of the CDR3 is 15 residues. Germline V CDR1 and CDR2: MNHEY, SVGEGT. The chain's CDR3 is CASRRLARNTDTQYF. DNA of the CDR3: TGTGCCAGCAGACGACTAGCAAGAAACACAGATACGCAGTATTTT.

The genes are TRBV3-1 and TRBJ1-6, with 7 bases fitting TRBD1. The CDR3 loop spans 14 amino acids. With V trimmed by 3 bases and J by 7 bases, 3 bases remained unmatched. CDR1 is LGHDT and CDR2 is YNNKEL in the germline V gene (reference sequence). As DNA, the CDR3 is TGTGCCAGCAGCCAGGGACAGCGGAATTCACCCCTCCACTTT. This encodes CASSQGQRNSPLHF. The full variable domain, its missing parts supplied by reference TRBV3-1 and TRBJ1-6, is DTAVSQTPKYLVTQMGNDKSIKCEQNLGHDTMYWYKQDSKKFLKIMFSYNNKELIINETVPNRFSPKSPDKAHLNLHINSLELGDSAVYFCASSQGQRNSPLHFGNGTRLTVT.